This paragraph covers one TCR beta chain sequence. The sample originates from a study of blood T cells in healthy people across ages. V was clipped by 4 bases and J by 9 bases; unmatched bases: 9. CDR1 is SQVTM and CDR2 is ANQGSEA in the germline V gene. The CDR3 runs to 13 residues. A sample-barcoded 5' primer and a J-beta primer mix were used in a second PCR of roughly 6 to 11 cycles. TCRdb analysed the 5' RACE reads with MiXCR anew, one entry per CDR3 protein. The profile shows roughly 1.4 million distinct CDR3 sequences, almost 60% of them singletons. The sequence derives from a man between 18 and 29 years old in good health. The sequenced material came from blood. This sequence joins TRBV29-1 and TRBJ2-1; 7 positions agree with TRBD2. For the CDR3, the DNA is TGCAGCGTTGGAGGGATTACGGGAGGTGAGCAGTTCTTC. Translated: CSVGGITGGEQFF.